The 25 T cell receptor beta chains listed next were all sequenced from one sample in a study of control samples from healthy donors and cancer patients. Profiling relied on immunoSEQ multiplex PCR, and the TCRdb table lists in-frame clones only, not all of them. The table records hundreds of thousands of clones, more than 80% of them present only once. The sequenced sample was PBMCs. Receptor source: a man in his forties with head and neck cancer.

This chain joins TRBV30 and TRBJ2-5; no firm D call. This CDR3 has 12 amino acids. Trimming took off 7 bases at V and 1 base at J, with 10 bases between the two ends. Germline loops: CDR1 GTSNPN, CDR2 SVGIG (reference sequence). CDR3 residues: CASRRVQETQYF. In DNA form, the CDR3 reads TGTGCCTCCAGGAGAGTCCAAGAGACCCAGTACTTC.

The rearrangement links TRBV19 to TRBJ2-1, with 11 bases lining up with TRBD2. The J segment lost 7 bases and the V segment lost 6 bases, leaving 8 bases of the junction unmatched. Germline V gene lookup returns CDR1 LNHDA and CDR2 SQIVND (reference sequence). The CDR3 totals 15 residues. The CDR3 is CASRLAGETGNEQFF. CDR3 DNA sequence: TGTGCCAGTAGACTAGCGGGAGAGACGGGTAATGAGCAGTTCTTC.

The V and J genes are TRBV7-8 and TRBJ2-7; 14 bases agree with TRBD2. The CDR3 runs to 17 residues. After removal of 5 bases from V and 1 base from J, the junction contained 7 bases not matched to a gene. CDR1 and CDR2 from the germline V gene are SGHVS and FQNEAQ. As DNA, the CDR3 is TGTGCCAGCAGCCCTCGACTAGCGGGAGGGCTGTCCTACGAGCAGTACTTC. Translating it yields CASSPRLAGGLSYEQYF. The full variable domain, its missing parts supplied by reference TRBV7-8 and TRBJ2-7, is GAGVSQSPRYKVAKRGQDVALRCDPISGHVSLFWYQQALGQGPEFLTYFQNEAQLDKSGLPSDRFFAERPEGSVSTLKIQRTQQEDSAVYLCASSPRLAGGLSYEQYFGPGTRLTVT.

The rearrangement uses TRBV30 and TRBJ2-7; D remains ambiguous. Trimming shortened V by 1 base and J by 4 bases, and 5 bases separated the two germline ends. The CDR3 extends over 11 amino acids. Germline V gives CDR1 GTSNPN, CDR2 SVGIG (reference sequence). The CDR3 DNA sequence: TGTGCCTGGAGTGAGGTATACGAGCAGTACTTC. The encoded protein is CAWSEVYEQYF.

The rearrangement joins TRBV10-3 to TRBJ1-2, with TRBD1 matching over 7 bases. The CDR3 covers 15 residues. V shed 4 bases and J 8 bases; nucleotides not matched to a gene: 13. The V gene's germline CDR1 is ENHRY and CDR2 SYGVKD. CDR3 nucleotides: TGTGCCATCAGTGGGGCAGTGGAGGGGGCGGAGGGCTACACCTTC. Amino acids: CAISGAVEGAEGYTF.

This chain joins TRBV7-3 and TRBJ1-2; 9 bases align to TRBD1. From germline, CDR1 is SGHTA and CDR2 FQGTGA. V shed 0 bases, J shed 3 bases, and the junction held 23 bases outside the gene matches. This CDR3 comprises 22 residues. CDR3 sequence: CASSLTDRVPGQGTSGDYGYTF. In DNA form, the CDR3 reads TGTGCCAGCAGCTTAACAGATCGCGTACCGGGACAGGGAACGAGCGGGGACTATGGCTACACCTTC.

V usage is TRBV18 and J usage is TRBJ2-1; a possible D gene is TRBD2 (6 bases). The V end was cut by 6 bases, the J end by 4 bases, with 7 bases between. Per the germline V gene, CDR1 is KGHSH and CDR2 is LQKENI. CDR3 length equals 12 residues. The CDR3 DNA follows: TGTGCCAGCTCCGGGGGTTACAATGAGCAGTTCTTC. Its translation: CASSGGYNEQFF.

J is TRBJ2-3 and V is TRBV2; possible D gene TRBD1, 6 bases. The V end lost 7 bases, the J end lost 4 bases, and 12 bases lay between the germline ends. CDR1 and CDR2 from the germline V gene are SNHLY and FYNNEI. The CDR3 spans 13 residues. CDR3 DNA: TGTGCCAGCACTCCCGAGGGGGCAGATACGCAGTATTTT. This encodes CASTPEGADTQYF.

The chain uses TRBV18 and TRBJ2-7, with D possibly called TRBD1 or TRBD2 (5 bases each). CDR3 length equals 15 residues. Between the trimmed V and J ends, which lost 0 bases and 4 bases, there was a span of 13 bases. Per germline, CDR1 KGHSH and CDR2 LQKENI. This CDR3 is CASSPPLGPGYEQYF. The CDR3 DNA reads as TGTGCCAGCTCACCACCGCTGGGACCTGGATACGAGCAGTACTTC.

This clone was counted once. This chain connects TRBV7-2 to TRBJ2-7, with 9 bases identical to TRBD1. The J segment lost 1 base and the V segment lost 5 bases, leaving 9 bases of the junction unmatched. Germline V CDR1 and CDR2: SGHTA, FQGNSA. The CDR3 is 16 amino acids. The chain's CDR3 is CASSKNPGQGSYEQYF. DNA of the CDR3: TGTGCCAGCAGCAAAAATCCTGGACAGGGGTCCTACGAGCAGTACTTC.

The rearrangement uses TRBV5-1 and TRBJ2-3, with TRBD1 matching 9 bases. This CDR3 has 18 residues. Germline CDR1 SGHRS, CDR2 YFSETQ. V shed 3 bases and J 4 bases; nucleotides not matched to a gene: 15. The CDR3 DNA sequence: TGCGCCAGCAGCTCCAGCTCCTGGACAGGGGTTAAAGCAGATACGCAGTATTTT. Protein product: CASSSSSWTGVKADTQYF.

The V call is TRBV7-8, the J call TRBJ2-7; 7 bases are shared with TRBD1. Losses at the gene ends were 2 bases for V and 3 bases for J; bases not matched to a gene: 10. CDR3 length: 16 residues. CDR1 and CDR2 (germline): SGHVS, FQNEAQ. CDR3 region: CASSLTGTDHLYEQYF. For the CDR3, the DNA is TGTGCCAGCAGCTTAACCGGGACAGACCACCTCTACGAGCAGTACTTC.

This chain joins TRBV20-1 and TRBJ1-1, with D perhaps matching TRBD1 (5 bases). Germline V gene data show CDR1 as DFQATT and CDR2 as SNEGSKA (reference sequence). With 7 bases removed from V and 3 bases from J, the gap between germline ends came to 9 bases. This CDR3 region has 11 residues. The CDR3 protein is CSGGEYTEAFF. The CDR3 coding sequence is TGCAGTGGGGGGGAGTACACTGAAGCTTTCTTT.

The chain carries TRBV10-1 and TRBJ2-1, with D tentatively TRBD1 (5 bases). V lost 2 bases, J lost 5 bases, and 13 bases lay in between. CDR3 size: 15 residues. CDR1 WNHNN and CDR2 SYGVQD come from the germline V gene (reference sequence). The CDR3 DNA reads TGCGCCAGCAGTGAGGCGCTAGGACAAAACAATGAGCAGTTCTTC. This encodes CASSEALGQNNEQFF.

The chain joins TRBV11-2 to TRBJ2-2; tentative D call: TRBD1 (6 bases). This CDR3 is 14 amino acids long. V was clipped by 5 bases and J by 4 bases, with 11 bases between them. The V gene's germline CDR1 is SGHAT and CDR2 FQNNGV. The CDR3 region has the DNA TGTGCCAGCAGCCCTGTAGGGGGCACCGGGGAGCTGTTTTTT. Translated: CASSPVGGTGELFF.

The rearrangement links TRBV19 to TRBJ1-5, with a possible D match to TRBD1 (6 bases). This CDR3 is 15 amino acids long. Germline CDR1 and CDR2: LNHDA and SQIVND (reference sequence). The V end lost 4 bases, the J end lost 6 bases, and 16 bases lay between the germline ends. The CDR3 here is CASSNTGLVSQPQHF. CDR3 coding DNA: TGTGCCAGTAGTAACACAGGGTTAGTTAGTCAGCCCCAGCATTTT.

The CDR3 region is CAWVQNTGELFF. The DNA for the CDR3 is TGTGCCTGGGTCCAGAACACCGGGGAGCTGTTTTTT. V and J are TRBV30 and TRBJ2-2, with D uncertain. The CDR3 totals 12 residues. Trimming removed 5 bases at V and 1 base at J, with 5 bases between. Germline lookup yields CDR1 GTSNPN and CDR2 SVGIG (reference sequence).

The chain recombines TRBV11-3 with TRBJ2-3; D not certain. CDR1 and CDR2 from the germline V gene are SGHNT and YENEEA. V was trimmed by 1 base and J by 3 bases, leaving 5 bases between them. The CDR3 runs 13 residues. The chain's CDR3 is CASSLAATDTQYF. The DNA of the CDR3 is TGTGCCAGCAGCTTAGCAGCTACAGATACGCAGTATTTT.

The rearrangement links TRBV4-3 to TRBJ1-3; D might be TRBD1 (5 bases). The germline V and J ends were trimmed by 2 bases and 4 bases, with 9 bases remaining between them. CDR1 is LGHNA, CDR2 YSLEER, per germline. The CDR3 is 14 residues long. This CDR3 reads CASSQPGQGNTIYF. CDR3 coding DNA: TGCGCCAGCAGCCAACCAGGGCAAGGAAACACCATATATTTT.

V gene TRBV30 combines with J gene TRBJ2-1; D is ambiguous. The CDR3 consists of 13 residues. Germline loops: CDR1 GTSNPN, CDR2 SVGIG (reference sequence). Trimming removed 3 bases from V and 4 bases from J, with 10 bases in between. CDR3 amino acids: CAWSALGYNEQFF. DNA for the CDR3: TGTGCCTGGAGCGCTCTCGGATACAATGAGCAGTTCTTC.

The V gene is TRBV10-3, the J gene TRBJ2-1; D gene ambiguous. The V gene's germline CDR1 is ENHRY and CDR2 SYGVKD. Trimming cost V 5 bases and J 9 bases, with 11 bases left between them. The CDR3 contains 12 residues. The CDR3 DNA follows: TGTGCCATCAGTAGCTCCTTACTTGAGCAGTTCTTC. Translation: CAISSSLLEQFF.

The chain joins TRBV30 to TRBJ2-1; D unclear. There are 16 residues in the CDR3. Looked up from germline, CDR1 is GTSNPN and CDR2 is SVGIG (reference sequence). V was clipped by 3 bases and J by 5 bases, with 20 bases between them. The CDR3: CAWRSARPPWNNEQFF. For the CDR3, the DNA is TGTGCCTGGAGATCGGCCAGGCCCCCTTGGAACAATGAGCAGTTCTTC.

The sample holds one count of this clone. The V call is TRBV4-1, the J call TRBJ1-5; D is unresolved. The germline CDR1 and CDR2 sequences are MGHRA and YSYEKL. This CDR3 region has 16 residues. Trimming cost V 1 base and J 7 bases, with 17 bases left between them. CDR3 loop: CASSQVQGPPEQPQHF. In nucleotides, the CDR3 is TGCGCCAGCAGCCAAGTTCAAGGACCTCCCGAGCAGCCCCAGCATTTT.

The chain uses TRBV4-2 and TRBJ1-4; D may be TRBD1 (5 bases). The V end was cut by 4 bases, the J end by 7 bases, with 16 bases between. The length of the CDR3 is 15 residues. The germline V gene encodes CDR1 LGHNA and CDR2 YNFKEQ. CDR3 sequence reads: CASSRIQPTGEKLFF. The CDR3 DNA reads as TGTGCCAGCAGCCGCATTCAGCCCACAGGTGAAAAACTGTTTTTT.

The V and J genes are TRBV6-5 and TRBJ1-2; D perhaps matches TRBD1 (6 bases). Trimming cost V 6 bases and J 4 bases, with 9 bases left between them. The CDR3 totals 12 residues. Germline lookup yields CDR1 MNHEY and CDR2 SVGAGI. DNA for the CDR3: TGTGCCAGCAGCAAGACAGGCTATGGCTACACCTTC. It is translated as CASSKTGYGYTF.